The source of this T cell receptor beta chain is a study of vaccination and CD4 T cells after COVID-19. Study overall: The study collected post-vaccine samples a median roughly 71 days after dose two, with a range of 14 to 241.

The study's findings and limits: The study found that a median approximately 86% of reactive clones in convalescent patients appeared only post-vaccination.

Cultured CD4+ T-cell DNA underwent Oncomine TCR Beta short-read sequencing. DNA came from CD4+ T cells after culture. Each CDR3 protein gets one entry after TCRdb re-called the PCR reads with MiXCR. The profile shows about 14,000 distinct CDR3 sequences, less than 75% of them singletons. For this clonotype: Its antigen is unidentified.

The sample's treatment: approximately nine-day PBMC culture with coronavirus spike peptide pools or control peptides (ViraFEST assay). Sequenced input: CD4+ T cells from blood, cultured in vitro. The source is a human donor who had recovered from COVID-19.

Here the CDR3 DNA reads TGTGCCACCAGCGAGGGGCCCAGGGGGGACATTCAGTACTTC. Translated: CATSEGPRGDIQYF. The chain carries TRBV15 and TRBJ2-4, with D tentatively TRBD1 (7 bases). In germline, CDR1 is LNHNV, CDR2 YYDKDF (reference sequence). Trimming pared 5 bases from V and 8 bases from J, leaving 16 bases between. CDR3 length: 14 amino acids.